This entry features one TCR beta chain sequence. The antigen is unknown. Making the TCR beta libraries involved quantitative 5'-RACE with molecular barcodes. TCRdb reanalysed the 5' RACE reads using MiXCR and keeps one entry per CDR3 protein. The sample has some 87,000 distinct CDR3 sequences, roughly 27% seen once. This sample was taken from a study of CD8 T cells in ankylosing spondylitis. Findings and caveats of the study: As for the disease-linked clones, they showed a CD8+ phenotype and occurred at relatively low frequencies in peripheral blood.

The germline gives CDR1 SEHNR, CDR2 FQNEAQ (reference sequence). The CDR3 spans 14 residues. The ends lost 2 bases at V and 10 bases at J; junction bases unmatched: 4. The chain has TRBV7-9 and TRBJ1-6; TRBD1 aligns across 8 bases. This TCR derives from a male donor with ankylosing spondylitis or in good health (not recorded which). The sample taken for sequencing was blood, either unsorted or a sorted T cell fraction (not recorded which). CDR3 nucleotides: TGTGCCAGCAGCTTACAGGGGGCGAGGTCACCCCTCCACTTT. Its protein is CASSLQGARSPLHF.